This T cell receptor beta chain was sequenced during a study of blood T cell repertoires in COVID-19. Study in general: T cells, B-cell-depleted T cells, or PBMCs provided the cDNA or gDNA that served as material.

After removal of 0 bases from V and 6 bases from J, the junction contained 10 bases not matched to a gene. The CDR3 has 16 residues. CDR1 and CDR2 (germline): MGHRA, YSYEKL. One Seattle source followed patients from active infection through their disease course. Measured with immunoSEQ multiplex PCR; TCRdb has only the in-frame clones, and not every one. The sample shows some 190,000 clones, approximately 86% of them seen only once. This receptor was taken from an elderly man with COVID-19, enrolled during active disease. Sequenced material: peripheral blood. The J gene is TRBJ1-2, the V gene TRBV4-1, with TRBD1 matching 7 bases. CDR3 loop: CASSQEGTRGRHGYTF. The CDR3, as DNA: TGCGCCAGCAGCCAAGAAGGAACCAGGGGGAGGCATGGCTACACCTTC.